One T cell receptor beta chain is described in this entry. Methods used by the authors: Nucleated cell counts were estimated from reference gene primer amplification. TCRdb keeps only in-frame clones here, not all; method: immunoSEQ multiplex PCR. V, J and clone size reflect that table, while D and trimming were determined from the DNA. Of 210,000 or so clones listed, about 91% are singletons. These data belong to a study of blood T cell repertoires in COVID-19. Study-wide background: Samples representing acute and convalescent COVID-19 were sourced from the United States, Italy and Spain.

V shed 2 bases and J 14 bases; nucleotides not matched to a gene: 16. This CDR3 region has 16 residues. Germline V gene data show CDR1 as SGHTA and CDR2 as FQGNSA. The receptor was isolated from a man between 25 and 39 years old with acute or convalescent COVID-19. This sequence joins TRBV7-2 and TRBJ2-1; the match to TRBD1 covers 9 bases. The sequencing input was peripheral blood. The CDR3 loop is CASSLSPSWTGDHEFF. CDR3 bases: TGTGCCAGCAGCTTATCCCCCTCATGGACAGGGGACCATGAGTTCTTC.